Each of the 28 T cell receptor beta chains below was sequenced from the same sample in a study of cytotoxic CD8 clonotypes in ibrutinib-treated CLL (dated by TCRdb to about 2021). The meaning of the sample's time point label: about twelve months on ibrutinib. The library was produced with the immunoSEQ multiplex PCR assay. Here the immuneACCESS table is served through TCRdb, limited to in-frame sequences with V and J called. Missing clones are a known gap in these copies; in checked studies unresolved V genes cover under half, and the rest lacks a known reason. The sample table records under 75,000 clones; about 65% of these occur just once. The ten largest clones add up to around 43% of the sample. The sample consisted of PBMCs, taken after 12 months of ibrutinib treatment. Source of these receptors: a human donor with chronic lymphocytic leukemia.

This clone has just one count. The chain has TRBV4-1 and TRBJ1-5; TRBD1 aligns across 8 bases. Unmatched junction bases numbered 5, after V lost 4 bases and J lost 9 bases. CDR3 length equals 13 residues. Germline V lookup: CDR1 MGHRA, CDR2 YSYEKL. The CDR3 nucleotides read TGCGCCAGCAGCCTCAGGGGGCTGGGGCCCCAGCATTTT. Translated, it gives CASSLRGLGPQHF.

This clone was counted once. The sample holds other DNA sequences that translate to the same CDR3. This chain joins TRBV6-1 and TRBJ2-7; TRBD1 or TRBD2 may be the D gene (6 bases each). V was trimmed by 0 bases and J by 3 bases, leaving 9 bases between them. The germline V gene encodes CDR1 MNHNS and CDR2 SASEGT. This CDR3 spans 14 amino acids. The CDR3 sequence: CASSEAGGHYEQYF. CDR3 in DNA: TGTGCCAGCAGTGAAGCTGGGGGGCACTACGAGCAGTACTTC.

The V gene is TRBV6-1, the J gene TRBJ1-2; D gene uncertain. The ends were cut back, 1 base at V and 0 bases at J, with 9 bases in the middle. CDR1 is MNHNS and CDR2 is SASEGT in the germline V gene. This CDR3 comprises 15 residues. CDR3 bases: TGTGCCAGCAGTGAAGGGCCAGGCTCTAACTATGGCTACACCTTC. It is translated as CASSEGPGSNYGYTF.

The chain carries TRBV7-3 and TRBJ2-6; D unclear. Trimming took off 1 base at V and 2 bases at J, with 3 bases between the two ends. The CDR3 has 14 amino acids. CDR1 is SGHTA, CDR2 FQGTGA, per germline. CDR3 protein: CASSLNAGANVLTF. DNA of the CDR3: TGTGCCAGCAGCTTAAATGCTGGGGCCAACGTCCTGACTTTC.

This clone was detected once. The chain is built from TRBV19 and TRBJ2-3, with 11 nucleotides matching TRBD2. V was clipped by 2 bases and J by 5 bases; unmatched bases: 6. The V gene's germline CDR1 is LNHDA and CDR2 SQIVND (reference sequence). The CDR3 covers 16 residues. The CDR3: CASSIRLAGGGDTQYF. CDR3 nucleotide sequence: TGTGCCAGTAGTATACGGCTAGCGGGAGGTGGAGATACGCAGTATTTT.

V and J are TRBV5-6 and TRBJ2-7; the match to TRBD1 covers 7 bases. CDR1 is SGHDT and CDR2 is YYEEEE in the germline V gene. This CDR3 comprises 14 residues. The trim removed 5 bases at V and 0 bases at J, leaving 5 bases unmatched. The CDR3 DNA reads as TGTGCCAGCAGACCGACAGGGAACTCCTACGAGCAGTACTTC. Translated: CASRPTGNSYEQYF.

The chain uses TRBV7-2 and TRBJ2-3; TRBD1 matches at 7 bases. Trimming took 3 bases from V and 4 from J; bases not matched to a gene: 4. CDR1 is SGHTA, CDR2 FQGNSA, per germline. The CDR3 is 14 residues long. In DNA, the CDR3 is TGTGCCAGCAGCTTGGGAGACAGGGCAGATACGCAGTATTTT. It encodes CASSLGDRADTQYF.

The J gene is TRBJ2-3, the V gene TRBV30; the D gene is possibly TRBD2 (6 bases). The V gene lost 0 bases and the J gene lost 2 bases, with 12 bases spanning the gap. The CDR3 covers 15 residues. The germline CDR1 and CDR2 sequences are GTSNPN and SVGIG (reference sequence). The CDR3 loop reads CAWSVGGTSTDTQYF. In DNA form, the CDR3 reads TGTGCCTGGAGTGTAGGAGGGACTTCCACAGATACGCAGTATTTT. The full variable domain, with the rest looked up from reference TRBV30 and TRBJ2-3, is SQTIHQWPATLVQPVGSPLSLECTVEGTSNPNLYWYRQAAGRGLQLLFYSVGIGQISSEVPQNLSASRPQDRQFILSSKKLLLSDSGFYLCAWSVGGTSTDTQYFGPGTRLTVL.

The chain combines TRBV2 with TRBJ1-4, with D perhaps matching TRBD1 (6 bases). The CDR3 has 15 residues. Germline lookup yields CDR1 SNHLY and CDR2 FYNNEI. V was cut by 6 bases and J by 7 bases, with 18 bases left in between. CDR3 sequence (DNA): TGTGCCAGCAGCCGGGCGGGGGCGAGGATTGAAAAACTGTTTTTT. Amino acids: CASSRAGARIEKLFF.

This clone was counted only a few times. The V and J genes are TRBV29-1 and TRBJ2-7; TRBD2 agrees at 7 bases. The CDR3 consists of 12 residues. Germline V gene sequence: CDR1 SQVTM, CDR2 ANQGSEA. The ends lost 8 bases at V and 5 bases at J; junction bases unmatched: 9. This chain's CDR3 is CSIRPREDEQYF. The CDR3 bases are TGCAGCATCCGCCCCCGGGAGGACGAGCAGTACTTC.

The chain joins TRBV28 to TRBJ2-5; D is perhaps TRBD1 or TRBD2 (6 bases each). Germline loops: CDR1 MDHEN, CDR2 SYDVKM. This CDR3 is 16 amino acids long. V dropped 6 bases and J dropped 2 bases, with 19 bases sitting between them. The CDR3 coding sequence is TGTGCCAGCAGGGGGGCCCGGCTAGCGACACAAGAGACCCAGTACTTC. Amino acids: CASRGARLATQETQYF.

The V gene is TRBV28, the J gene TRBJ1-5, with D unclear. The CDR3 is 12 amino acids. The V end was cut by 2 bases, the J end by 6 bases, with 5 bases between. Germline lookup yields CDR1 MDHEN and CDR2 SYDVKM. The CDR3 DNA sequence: TGTGCCAGCAGTTTAATGGGTCAGCCCCAGCATTTT. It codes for CASSLMGQPQHF.

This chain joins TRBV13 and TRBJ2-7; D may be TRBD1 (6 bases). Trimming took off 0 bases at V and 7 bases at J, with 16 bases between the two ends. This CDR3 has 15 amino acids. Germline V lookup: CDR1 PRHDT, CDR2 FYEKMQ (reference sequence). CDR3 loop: CASSLGRGGLKEQYF. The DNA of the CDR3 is TGTGCCAGCAGCTTAGGGAGAGGGGGTCTGAAGGAGCAGTACTTC.

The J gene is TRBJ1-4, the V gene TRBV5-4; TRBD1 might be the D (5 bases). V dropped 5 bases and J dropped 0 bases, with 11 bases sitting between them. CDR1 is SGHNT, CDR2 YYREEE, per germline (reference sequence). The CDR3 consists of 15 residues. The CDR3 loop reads CASSTGGATNEKLFF. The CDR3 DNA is TGTGCCAGCAGTACAGGCGGAGCAACTAATGAAAAACTGTTTTTT.

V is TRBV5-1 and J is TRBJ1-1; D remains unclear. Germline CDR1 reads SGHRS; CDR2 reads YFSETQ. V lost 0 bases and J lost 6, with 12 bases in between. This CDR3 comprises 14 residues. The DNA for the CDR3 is TGCGCCAGCAGCTTGGGGCAGGAGGTGTCTGAAGCTTTCTTT. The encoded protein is CASSLGQEVSEAFF.

The DNA for the CDR3 is TGTGCCAGTAGTATCGCCAGCAACACCGGGGAGCTGTTTTTT. Residues: CASSIASNTGELFF. The chain carries TRBV19 and TRBJ2-2; D gene ambiguous. Trimming pared 3 bases from V and 2 bases from J, leaving 7 bases between. Germline CDR1 and CDR2: LNHDA and SQIVND (reference sequence). The CDR3 runs to 14 residues. The full variable domain, its missing parts supplied by reference TRBV19 and TRBJ2-2, is DGGITQSPKYLFRKEGQNVTLSCEQNLNHDAMYWYRQDPGQGLRLIYYSQIVNDFQKGDIAEGYSVSREKKESFPLTVTSAQKNPTAFYLCASSIASNTGELFFGEGSRLTVL.

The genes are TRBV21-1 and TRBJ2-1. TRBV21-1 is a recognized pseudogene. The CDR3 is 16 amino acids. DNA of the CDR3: TGTGCCAGCAGCCAGTACCGGGCCTTACCATACAATGAGCAGTTCTTC. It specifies CASSQYRALPYNEQFF.

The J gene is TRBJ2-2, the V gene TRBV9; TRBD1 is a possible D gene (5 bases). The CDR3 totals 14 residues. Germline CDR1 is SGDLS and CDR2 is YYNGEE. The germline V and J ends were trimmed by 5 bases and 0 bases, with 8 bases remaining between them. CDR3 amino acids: CASRDRANTGELFF. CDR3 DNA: TGTGCCAGCAGAGACAGAGCGAACACCGGGGAGCTGTTTTTT. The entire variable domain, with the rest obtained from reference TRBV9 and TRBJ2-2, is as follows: DSGVTQTPKHLITATGQRVTLRCSPRSGDLSVYWYQQSLDQGLQFLIQYYNGEERAKGNILERFSAQQFPDLHSELNLSSLELGDSALYFCASRDRANTGELFFGEGSRLTVL.

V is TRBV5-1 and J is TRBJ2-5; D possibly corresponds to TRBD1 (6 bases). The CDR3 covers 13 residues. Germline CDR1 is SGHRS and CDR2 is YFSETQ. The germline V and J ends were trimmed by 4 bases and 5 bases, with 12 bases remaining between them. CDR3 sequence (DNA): TGCGCCAGCAGCGCCACAGGGATTGAGACCCAGTACTTC. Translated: CASSATGIETQYF.

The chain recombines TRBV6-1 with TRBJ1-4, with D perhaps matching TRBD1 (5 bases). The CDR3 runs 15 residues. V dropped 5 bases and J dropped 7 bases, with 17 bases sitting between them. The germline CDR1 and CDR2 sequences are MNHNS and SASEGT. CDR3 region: CASSLGAALGEKLFF. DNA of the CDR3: TGTGCCAGCAGTCTAGGGGCGGCGCTCGGTGAAAAACTGTTTTTT.

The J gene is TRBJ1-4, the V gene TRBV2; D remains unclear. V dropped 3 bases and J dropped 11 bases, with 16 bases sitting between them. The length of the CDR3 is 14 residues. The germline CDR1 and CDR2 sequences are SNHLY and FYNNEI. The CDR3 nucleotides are TGTGCCAGCAGTGATAGCCGGGTCGGGTCGAAACTGTTTTTT. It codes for CASSDSRVGSKLFF.

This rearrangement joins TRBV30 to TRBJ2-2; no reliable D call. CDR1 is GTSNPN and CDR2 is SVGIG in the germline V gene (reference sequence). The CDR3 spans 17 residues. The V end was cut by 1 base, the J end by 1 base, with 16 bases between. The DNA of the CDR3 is TGTGCCTGGAGTGGCGGACCGCGAGCGCAGAACACCGGGGAGCTGTTTTTT. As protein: CAWSGGPRAQNTGELFF. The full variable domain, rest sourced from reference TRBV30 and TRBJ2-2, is SQTIHQWPATLVQPVGSPLSLECTVEGTSNPNLYWYRQAAGRGLQLLFYSVGIGQISSEVPQNLSASRPQDRQFILSSKKLLLSDSGFYLCAWSGGPRAQNTGELFFGEGSRLTVL.

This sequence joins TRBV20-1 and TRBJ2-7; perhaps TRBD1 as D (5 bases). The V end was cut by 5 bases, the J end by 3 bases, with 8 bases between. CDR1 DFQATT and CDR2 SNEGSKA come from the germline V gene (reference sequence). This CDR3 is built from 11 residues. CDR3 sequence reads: CSAPTDYEQYF. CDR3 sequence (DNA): TGCAGTGCTCCGACAGACTACGAGCAGTACTTC.

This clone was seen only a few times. CDR3 residues: CASSVLGRRYEQYF. CDR3 nucleotides: TGTGCCAGCAGCGTTCTCGGGAGGCGGTACGAGCAGTACTTC. The chain joins TRBV7-2 to TRBJ2-7; 7 bases agree with TRBD2. CDR1 SGHTA and CDR2 FQGNSA come from the germline V gene. The CDR3 contains 14 residues. Trimming at V came to 5 bases and at J to 4 bases, leaving 8 bases not matched to a gene.

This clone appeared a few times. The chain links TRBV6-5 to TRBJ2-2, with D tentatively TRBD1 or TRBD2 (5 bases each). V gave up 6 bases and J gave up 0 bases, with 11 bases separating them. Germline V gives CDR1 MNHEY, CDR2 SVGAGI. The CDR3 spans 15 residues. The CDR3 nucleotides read TGTGCCAGCAGACCCACGGGGCCGAACACCGGGGAGCTGTTTTTT. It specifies CASRPTGPNTGELFF.

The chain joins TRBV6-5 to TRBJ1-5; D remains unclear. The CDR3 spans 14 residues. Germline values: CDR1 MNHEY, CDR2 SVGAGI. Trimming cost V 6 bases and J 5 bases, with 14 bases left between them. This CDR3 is CASRGSLLDQPQHF. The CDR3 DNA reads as TGTGCCAGCAGAGGCAGTCTCCTTGATCAGCCCCAGCATTTT.

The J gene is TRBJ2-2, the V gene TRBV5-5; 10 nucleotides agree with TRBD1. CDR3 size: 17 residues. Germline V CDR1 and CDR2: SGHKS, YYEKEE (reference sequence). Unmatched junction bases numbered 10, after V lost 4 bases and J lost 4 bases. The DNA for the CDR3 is TGTGCCAGCAGCGCGACAGGGGGCGGTCTGTTCACCGGGGAGCTGTTTTTT. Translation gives CASSATGGGLFTGELFF.

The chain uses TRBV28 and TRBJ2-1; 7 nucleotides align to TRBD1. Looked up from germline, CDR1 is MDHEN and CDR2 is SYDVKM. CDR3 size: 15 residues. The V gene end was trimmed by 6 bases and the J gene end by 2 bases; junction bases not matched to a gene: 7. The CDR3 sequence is CASSWGQGAYNEQFF. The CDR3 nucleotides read TGTGCCAGCAGCTGGGGGCAGGGGGCCTACAATGAGCAGTTCTTC.